This TCR beta chain was observed in a study of T cell changes during pregnancy in multiple sclerosis. This clone has more than one count but fewer than ten. A junction boundary mismatches the germline segment, possibly from a read error. The CDR3 extends over 11 amino acids. CDR1 and CDR2 from the germline V gene are LGHNT and FRNRAP. Here immunoSEQ multiplex PCR was the method, and the copy in TCRdb shows in-frame clones only, minus some. The sample lists 50,000 or so clones; about 90% were seen once. Sequences were derived from CD4+ T cells from peripheral blood mononuclear cells, sampled after pregnancy. The source is a female donor in good health, enrolled as a control in a pregnancy study. The rearrangement uses TRBV12-5 and TRBJ1-5, with unresolved D. The CDR3 sequence is CASALNPPQHF. The CDR3 DNA sequence: TGTGCTAGTGCCTTAAATCCGCCCCAGCATTTT.